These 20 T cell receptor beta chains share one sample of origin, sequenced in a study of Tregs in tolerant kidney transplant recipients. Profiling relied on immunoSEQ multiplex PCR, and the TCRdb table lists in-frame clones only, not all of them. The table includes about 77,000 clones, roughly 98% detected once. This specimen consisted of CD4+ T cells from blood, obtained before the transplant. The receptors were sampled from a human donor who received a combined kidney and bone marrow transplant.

CDR3 sequence reads: CASRGDSNYGYTF. In nucleotides, the CDR3 is TGTGCCAGTCGAGGGGACAGCAACTATGGCTACACCTTC. The chain uses TRBV19 and TRBJ1-2; 7 positions match TRBD1. The CDR3 runs to 13 residues. The V gene's germline CDR1 is LNHDA and CDR2 SQIVND (reference sequence). Germline trimming cut 8 bases from V and 2 bases from J; bases unmatched to any gene: 5.

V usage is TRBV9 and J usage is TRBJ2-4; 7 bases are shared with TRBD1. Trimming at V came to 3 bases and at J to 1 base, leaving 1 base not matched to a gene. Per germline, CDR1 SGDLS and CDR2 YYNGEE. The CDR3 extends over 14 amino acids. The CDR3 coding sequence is TGTGCCAGCAGCGCAGGGGGTGCCAAAAACATTCAGTACTTC. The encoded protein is CASSAGGAKNIQYF.

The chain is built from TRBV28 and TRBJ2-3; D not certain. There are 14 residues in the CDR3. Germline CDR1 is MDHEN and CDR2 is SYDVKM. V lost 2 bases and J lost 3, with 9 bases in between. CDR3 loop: CASSLGHYTDTQYF. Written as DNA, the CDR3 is TGTGCCAGCAGTTTAGGCCACTATACAGATACGCAGTATTTT.

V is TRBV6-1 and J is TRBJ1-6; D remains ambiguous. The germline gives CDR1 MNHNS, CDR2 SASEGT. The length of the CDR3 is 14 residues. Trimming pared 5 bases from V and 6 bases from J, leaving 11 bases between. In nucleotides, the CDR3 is TGTGCCAGCAGTTCCCGAGGTTTTAATTCACCCCTCCACTTT. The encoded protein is CASSSRGFNSPLHF.

CDR3 in DNA: TGTGCCAGCAGCTTAGCGATCGGTAGCTCCTACAATGAGCAGTTCTTC. Amino acid sequence: CASSLAIGSSYNEQFF. This sequence joins TRBV7-9 and TRBJ2-1; D is uncertain. Trimming left V 0 bases short and J 0 bases short, with 9 bases between. CDR1 SEHNR and CDR2 FQNEAQ come from the germline V gene (reference sequence). There are 16 residues in the CDR3.

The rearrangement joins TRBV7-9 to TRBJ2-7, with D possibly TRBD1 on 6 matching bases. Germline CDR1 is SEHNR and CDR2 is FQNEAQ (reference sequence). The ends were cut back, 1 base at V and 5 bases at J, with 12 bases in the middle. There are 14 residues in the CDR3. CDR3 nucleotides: TGTGCCAGCAGCTTAGGTCAGGGGAGAAACGAGCAGTACTTC. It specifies CASSLGQGRNEQYF. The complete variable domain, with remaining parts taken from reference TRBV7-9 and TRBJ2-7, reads DTGVSQNPRHKITKRGQNVTFRCDPISEHNRLYWYRQTLGQGPEFLTYFQNEAQLEKSRLLSDRFSAERPKGSFSTLEIQRTEQGDSAMYLCASSLGQGRNEQYFGPGTRLTVT.

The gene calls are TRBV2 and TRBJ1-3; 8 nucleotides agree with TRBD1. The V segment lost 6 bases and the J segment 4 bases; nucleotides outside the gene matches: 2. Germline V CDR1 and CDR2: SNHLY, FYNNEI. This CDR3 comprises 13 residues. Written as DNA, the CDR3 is TGTGCCAGCAGGCGGGACAGGGGAAACACCATATATTTT. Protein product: CASRRDRGNTIYF.

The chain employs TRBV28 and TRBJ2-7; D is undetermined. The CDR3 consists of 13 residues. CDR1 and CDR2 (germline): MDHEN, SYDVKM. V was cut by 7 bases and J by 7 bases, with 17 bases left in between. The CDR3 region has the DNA TGTGCCAGCACCAACCTCCCTAGACGGGAGCAGTACTTC. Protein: CASTNLPRREQYF.

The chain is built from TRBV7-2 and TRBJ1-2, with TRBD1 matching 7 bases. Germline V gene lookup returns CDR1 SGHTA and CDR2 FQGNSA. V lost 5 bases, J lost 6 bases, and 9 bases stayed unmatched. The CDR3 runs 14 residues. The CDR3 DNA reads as TGTGCCAGCAGCGCGAGACAGGGTCGTAATGGCTACACCTTC. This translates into CASSARQGRNGYTF.

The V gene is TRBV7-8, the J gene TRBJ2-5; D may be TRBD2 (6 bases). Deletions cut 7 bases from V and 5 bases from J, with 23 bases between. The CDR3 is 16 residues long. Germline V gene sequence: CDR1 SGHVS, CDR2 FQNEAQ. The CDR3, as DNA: TGTGCCAGCATCCAATGGTGGGGCTCCAGCGGGGAGACCCAGTACTTC. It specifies CASIQWWGSSGETQYF.

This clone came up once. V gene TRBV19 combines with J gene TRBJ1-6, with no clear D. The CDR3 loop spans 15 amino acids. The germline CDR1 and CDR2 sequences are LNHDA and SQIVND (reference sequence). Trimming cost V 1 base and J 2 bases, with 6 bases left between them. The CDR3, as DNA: TGTGCCAGTAGTATAGGGCACCCCTATAATTCACCCCTCCACTTT. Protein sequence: CASSIGHPYNSPLHF.

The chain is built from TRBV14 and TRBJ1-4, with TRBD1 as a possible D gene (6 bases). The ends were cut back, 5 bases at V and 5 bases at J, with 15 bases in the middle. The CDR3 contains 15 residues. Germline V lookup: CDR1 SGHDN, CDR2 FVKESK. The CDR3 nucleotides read TGTGCCAGCAGCTCGCAGGGACAACCGAATGAAAAACTGTTTTTT. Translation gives CASSSQGQPNEKLFF.

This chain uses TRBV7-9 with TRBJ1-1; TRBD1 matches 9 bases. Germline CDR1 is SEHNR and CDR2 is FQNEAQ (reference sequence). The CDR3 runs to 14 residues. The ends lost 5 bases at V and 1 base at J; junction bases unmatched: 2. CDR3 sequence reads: CASSMTGGNTEAFF. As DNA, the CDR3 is TGTGCCAGCAGCATGACAGGGGGGAACACTGAAGCTTTCTTT.

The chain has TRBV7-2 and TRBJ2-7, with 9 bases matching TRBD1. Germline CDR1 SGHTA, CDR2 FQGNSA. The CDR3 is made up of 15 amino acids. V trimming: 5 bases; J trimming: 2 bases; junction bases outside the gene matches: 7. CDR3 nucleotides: TGTGCCAGCAGCCGAACAGGGGGCGCCCCCTACGAGCAGTACTTC. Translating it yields CASSRTGGAPYEQYF.

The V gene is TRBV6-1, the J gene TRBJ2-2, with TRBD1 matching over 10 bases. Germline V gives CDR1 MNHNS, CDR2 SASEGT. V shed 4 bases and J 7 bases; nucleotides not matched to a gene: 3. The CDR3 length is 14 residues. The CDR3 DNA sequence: TGTGCCAGCAGTGGACAGGGGGCGATCGGGGAGCTGTTTTTT. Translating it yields CASSGQGAIGELFF.

The CDR3 DNA reads as TGTGCCAGCTCACCACCGGTGAGGGAGACTAGCACAGATACGCAGTATTTT. Translation gives CASSPPVRETSTDTQYF. The chain recombines TRBV18 with TRBJ2-3, with TRBD2 as a possible D gene (5 bases). The CDR3 extends over 17 amino acids. Germline values: CDR1 KGHSH, CDR2 LQKENI. Trimming removed 0 bases from V and 0 bases from J, with 13 bases in between.

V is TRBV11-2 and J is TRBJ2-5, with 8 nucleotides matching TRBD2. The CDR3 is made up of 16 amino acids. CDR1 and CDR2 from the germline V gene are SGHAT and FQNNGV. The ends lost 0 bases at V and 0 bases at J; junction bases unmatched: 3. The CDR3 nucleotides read TGTGCCAGCAGCTTAGATCGGCGGGGGGACCAAGAGACCCAGTACTTC. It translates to CASSLDRRGDQETQYF. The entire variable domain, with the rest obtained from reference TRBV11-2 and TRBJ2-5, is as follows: EAGVAQSPRYKIIEKRQSVAFWCNPISGHATLYWYQQILGQGPKLLIQFQNNGVVDDSQLPKDRFSAERLKGVDSTLKIQPAKLEDSAVYLCASSLDRRGDQETQYFGPGTRLLVL.

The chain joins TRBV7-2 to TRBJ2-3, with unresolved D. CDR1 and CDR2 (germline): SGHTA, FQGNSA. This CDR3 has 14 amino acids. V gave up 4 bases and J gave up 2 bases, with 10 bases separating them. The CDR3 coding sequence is TGTGCCAGCAGCTCCGGGTCTACCACAGATACGCAGTATTTT. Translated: CASSSGSTTDTQYF.

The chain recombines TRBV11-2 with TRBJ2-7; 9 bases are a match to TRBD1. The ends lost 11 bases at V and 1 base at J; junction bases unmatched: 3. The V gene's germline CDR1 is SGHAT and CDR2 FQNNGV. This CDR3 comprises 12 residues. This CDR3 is CASDRGSYEQYF. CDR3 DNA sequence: TGTGCCTCGGACAGGGGATCCTACGAGCAGTACTTC.

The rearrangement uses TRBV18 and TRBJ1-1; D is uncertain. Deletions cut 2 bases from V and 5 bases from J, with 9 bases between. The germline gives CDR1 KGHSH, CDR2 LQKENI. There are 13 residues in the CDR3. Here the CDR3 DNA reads TGTGCCAGCTCACCAACGGGAGGTACTGAAGCTTTCTTT. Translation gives CASSPTGGTEAFF.